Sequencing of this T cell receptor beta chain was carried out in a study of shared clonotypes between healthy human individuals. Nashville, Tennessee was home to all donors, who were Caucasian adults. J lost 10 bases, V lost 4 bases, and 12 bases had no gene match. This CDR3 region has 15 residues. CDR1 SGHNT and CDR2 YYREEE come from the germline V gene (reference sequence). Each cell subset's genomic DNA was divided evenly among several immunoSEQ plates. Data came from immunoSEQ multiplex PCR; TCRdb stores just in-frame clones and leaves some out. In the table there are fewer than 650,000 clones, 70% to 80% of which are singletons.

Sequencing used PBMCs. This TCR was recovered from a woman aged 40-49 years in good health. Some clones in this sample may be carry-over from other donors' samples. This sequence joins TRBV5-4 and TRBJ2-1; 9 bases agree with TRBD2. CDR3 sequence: CASSLRREGSSEQFF. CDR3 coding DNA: TGTGCCAGCAGCCTACGGCGGGAGGGATCCAGCGAGCAGTTCTTC.